This TCR beta chain is drawn from a study of identical twins. With template switching, a universal primer site was added, and the cDNA carried unique molecular identifiers. TCRdb reprocessed the 5' RACE reads via MiXCR and lists one record per CDR3 protein. The sample lists 300,000 to 350,000 distinct CDR3 sequences; about 12% were seen once. Looked up from germline, CDR1 is SGDLS and CDR2 is YYNGEE. Trimming took off 4 bases at V and 10 bases at J, with 15 bases between the two ends. This CDR3 region has 13 residues. This sample also appeared in a second study, on yellow fever vaccine responses in identical twins.

The chain is built from TRBV9 and TRBJ2-1; D is unresolved. This receptor was identified in a woman aged 18-29 years in good health. Sequencing was performed on CD8+ T cells sorted from blood. The CDR3 nucleotides are TGTGCCAGCAGCTCCCTTCCAGCCTCCGAGCAGTTCTTC. Translated: CASSSLPASEQFF.